The subject of this entry is one TCR beta chain. Its target is unknown. The CDR3 runs to 15 residues. Germline V gives CDR1 KGHSH, CDR2 LQKENI. V lost 3 bases and J lost 7; bases outside the gene matches: 6. This record belongs to a study of blood T cells in healthy people across ages. Overall study context: T cells yielded about one barcoded beta molecule per two cells through template switching. Study results and caveats: Unsorted PBMCs prevented conclusive naive versus antigen-experienced comparison. TCR beta diversity per million T cells fell roughly linearly with age.

Per individual sample, total RNA of at least 5 micrograms was extracted. The second PCR ran roughly 7 to 12 cycles with a sample-barcoded 5' primer and J-beta primers. TCRdb reprocessed the 5' RACE reads via MiXCR and lists one record per CDR3 protein. The sample includes hundreds of thousands of distinct CDR3 sequences, about 53% seen only once; the top ten take 30% to 40%. This TCR was recovered from a man aged 55 to 69 in good health. J is TRBJ2-1 and V is TRBV18; TRBD2 matches at 10 bases. Source material: blood. The DNA for the CDR3 is TGTGCCAGCTCACCGGGACTAGCGTCTCTTAATGAGCAGTTCTTC. It yields the protein CASSPGLASLNEQFF.